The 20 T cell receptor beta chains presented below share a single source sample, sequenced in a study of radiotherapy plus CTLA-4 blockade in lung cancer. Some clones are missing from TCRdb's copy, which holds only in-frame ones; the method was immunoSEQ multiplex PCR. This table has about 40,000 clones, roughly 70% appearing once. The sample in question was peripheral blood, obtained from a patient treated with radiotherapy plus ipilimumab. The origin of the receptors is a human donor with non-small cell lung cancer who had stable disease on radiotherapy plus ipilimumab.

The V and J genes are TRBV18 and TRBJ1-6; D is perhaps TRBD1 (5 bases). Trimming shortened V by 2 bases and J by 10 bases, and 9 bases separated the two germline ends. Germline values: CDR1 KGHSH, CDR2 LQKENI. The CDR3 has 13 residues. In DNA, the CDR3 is TGTGCCAGCTCACCAGGGGCAGAGTCACCCCTCCACTTT. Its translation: CASSPGAESPLHF.

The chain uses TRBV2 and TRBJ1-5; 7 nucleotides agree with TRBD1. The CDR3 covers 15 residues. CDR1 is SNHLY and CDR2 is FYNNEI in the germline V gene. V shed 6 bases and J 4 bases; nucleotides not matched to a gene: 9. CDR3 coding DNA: TGTGCCAGCAGGGCTTCCGGGACAGAAAATCAGCCCCAGCATTTT. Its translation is CASRASGTENQPQHF.

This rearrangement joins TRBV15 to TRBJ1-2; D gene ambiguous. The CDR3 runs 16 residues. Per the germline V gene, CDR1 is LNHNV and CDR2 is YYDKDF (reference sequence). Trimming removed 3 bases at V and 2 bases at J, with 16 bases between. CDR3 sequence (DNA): TGTGCCACCAGCAGTTCTGCCGGACGGGGAAACTATGGCTACACCTTC. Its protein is CATSSSAGRGNYGYTF.

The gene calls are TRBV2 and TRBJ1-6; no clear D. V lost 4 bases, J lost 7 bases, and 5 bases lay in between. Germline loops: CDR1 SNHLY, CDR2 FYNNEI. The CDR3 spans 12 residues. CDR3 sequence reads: CASSVQNSPLHF. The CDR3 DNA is TGTGCCAGCAGTGTTCAAAATTCACCCCTCCACTTT.

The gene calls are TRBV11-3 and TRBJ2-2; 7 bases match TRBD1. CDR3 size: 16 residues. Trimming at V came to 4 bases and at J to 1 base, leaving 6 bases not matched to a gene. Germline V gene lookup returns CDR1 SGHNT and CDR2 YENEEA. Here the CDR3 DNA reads TGTGCCAGCAGCTGGAACAGGGGACGGAACACCGGGGAGCTGTTTTTT. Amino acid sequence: CASSWNRGRNTGELFF.

The CDR3 nucleotides are TGTGCCAGCAGCTTAATAGCCACCGGGGAGCTGTTTTTT. Its translation is CASSLIATGELFF. This chain uses TRBV7-2 with TRBJ2-2; D remains ambiguous. The CDR3 loop spans 13 amino acids. The V gene's germline CDR1 is SGHTA and CDR2 FQGNSA. Trimming shortened V by 2 bases and J by 4 bases, and 5 bases separated the two germline ends.

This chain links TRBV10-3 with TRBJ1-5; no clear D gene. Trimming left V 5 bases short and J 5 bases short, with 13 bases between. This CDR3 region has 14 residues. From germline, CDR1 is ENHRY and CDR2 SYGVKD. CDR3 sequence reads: CAISNTGKDQPQHF. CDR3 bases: TGTGCCATCAGTAATACGGGAAAGGATCAGCCCCAGCATTTT.

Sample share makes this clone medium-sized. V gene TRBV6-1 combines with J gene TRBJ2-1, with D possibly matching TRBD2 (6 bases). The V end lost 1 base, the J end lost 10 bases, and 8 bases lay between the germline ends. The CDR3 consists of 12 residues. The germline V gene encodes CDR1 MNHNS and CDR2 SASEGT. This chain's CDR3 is CASSEGAGEQFF. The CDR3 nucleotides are TGTGCCAGCAGTGAAGGGGCGGGGGAGCAGTTCTTC.

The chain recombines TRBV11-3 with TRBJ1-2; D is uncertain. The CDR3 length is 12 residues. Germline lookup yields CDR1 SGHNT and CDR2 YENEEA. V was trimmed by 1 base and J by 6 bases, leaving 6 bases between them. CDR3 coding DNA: TGTGCCAGCAGCTTAGGAGGGAATGGCTACACCTTC. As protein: CASSLGGNGYTF.

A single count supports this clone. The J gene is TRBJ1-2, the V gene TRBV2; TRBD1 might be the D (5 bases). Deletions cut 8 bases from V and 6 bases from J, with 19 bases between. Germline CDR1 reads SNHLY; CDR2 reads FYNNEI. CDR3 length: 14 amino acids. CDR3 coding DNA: TGTGCCAGCGACGGTGTGGGGGGGAGGAATGGCTACACCTTC. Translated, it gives CASDGVGGRNGYTF.

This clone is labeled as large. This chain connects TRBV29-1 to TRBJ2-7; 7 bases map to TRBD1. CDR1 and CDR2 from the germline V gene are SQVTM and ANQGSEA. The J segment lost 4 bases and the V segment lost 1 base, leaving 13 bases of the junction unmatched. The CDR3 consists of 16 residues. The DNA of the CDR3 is TGCAGCGTTGAAGCGTCCGGCAGGGGGTTTAGGTACGAGCAGTACTTC. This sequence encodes CSVEASGRGFRYEQYF.

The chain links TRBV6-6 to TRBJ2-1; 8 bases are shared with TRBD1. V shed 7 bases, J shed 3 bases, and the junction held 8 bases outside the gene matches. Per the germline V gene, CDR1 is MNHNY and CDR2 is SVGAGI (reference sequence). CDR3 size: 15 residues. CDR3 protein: CASTDARGHYNEQFF. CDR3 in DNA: TGTGCCAGCACCGACGCCAGGGGGCACTACAATGAGCAGTTCTTC.

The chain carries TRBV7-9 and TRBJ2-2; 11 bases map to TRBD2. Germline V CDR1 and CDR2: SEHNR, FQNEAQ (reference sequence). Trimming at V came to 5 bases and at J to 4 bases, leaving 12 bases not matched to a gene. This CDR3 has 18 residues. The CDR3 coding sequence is TGTGCCAGCAGCAGAACTAGCGGGGGAGCTACGGCCACCGGGGAGCTGTTTTTT. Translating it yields CASSRTSGGATATGELFF.

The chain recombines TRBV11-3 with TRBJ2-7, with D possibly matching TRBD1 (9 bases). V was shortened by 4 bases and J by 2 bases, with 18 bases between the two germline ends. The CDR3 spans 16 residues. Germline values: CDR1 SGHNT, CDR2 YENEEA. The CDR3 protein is CASSSGGTGTTYEQYF. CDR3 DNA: TGTGCCAGCAGCTCGGGGGGGACAGGGACCACCTACGAGCAGTACTTC.

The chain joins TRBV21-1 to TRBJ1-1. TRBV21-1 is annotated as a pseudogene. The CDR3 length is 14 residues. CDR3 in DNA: TGTGCCAGCAGCAAAGATAACTGGTACTGTAAAGCTTTCTTT. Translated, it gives CASSKDNWYCKAFF.

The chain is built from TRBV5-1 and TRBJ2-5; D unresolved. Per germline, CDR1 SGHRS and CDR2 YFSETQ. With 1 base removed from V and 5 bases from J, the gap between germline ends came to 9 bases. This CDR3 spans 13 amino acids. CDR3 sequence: CASSLFTRETQYF. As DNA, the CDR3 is TGCGCCAGCAGCTTGTTCACGAGGGAGACCCAGTACTTC. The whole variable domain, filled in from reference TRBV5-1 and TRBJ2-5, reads KAGVTQTPRYLIKTRGQQVTLSCSPISGHRSVSWYQQTPGQGLQFLFEYFSETQRNKGNFPGRFSGRQFSNSRSEMNVSTLELGDSALYLCASSLFTRETQYFGPGTRLLVL.

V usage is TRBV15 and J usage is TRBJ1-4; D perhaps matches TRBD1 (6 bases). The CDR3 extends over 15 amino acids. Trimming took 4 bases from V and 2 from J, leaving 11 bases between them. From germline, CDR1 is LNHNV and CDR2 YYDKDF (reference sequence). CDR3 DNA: TGTGCCACCAGCAATGGTAGGGGGACTAATGAAAAACTGTTTTTT. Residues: CATSNGRGTNEKLFF.

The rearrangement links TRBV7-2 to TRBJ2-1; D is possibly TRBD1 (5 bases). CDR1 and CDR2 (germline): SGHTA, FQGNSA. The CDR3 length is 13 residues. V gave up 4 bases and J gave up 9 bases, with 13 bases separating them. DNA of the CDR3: TGTGCCAGCAGCTCATATACAAGGGGTGAGCAGTTCTTC. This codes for CASSSYTRGEQFF.

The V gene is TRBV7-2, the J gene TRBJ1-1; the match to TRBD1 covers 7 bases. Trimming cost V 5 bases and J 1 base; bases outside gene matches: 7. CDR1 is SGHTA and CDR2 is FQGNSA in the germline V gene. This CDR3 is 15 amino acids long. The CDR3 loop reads CASSPRQGRNTEAFF. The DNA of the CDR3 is TGTGCCAGCAGCCCCCGACAGGGAAGGAACACTGAAGCTTTCTTT.

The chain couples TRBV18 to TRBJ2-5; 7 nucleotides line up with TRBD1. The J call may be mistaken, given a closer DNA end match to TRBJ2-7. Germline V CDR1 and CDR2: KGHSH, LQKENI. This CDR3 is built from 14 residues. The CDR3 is CASSPPGQTYEQYF. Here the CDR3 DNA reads TGTGCCAGCTCACCACCGGGACAGACCTACGAGCAGTACTTC.